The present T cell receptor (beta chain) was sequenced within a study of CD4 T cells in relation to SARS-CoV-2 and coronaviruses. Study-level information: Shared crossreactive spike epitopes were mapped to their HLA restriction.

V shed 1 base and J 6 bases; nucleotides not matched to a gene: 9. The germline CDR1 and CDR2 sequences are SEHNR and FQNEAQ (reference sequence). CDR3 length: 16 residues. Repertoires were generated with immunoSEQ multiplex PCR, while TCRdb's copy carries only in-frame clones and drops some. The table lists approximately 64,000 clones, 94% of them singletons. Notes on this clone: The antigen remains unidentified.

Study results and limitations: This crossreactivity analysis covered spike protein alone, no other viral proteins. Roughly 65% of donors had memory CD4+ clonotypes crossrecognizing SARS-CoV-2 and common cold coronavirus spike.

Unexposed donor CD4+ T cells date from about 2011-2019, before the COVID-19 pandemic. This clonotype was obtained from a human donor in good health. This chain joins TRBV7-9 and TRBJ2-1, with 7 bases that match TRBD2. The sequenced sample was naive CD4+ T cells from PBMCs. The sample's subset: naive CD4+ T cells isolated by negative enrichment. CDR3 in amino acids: CASSLEGTTKTNEQFF. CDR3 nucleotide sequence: TGTGCCAGCAGCTTAGAGGGGACTACCAAGACCAATGAGCAGTTCTTC.